The T cell receptor beta chain described here comes from a study of blood T cells in healthy people across ages. Primed by a sample-barcoded 5' primer and a J-beta primer mix, a second PCR proceeded for 7 to 11 cycles. A single record per CDR3 protein comes from TCRdb applying MiXCR to the 5' RACE reads. Among almost 550,000 distinct CDR3 sequences listed, 20% to 30% were seen once. A few counts support this clonotype. The CDR3 is 13 residues long. These same data were also listed under a study on T cells of mothers and their children.

The receptor's source is a boy between 10 and 17 years old in good health. The V and J genes are TRBV21-1 and TRBJ2-3. TRBV21-1 is labeled a pseudogene. What was sequenced was blood. The CDR3 sequence is CASSKDSVDTQYF. DNA for the CDR3: TGTGCCAGCAGCAAAGATTCGGTGGATACGCAGTATTTT.